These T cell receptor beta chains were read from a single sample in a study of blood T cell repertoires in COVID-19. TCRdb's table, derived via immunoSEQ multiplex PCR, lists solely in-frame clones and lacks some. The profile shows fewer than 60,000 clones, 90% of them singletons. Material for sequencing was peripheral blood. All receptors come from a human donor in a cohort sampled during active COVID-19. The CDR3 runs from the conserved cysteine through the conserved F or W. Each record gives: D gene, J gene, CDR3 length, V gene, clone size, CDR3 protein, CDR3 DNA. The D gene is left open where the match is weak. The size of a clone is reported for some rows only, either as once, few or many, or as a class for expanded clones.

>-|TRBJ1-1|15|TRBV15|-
CATSRDRSTLTEAFF
TGTGCCACCAGCAGAGATCGAAGCACGCTCACTGAAGCTTTCTTT
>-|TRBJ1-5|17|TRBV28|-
CASSLTQGTLSNQPQHF
TGTGCCAGCAGTTTAACACAGGGAACCCTTAGCAATCAGCCCCAGCATTTT
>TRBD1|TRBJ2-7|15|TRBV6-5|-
CASRPGQGALYEQYF
TGTGCCAGCAGACCGGGACAGGGAGCCCTCTACGAGCAGTACTTC
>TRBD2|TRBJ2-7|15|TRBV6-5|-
CASRPGLAGRYEQYF
TGTGCCAGCAGGCCGGGACTAGCGGGAAGGTACGAGCAGTACTTC
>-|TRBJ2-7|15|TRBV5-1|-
CASSLGTGSSYEQYF
TGCGCCAGCAGCTTGGGAACAGGGAGCTCCTACGAGCAGTACTTC
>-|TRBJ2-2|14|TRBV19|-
CASSQETGTGELFF
TGTGCCAGTAGTCAAGAGACTGGGACCGGGGAGCTGTTTTTT
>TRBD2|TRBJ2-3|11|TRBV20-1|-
CSAGGRGTQYF
TGCAGTGCTGGGGGGAGGGGTACGCAGTATTTT
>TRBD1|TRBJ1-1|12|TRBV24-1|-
CATSDGQAEAFF
TGTGCCACCAGTGACGGACAGGCTGAAGCTTTCTTT
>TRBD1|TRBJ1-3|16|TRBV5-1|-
CASSNRDSYSGNTIYF
TGCGCCAGCAGCAACCGGGACAGCTACTCTGGAAACACCATATATTTT
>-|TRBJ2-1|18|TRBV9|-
CASSVEAATRSTYNEQFF
TGTGCCAGCAGCGTAGAGGCCGCAACTAGATCCACCTACAATGAGCAGTTCTTC
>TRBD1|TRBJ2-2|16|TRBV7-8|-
CASSSPIAGTGGRTFF
TGTGCCAGCAGCTCTCCAATAGCCGGGACAGGGGGGAGGACGTTTTTT
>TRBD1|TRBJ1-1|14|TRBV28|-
CASSFVRGAIEAFF
TGTGCCAGCAGTTTTGTCAGGGGGGCGATTGAAGCTTTCTTT
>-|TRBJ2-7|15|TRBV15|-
CATSTVTGRDYEQYF
TGTGCCACCAGCACCGTGACAGGAAGGGACTACGAGCAGTACTTC
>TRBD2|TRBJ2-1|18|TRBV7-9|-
CASSSGVRSSGRSDEQFF
TGTGCCAGCAGCAGTGGTGTCCGTTCTAGCGGGAGGTCTGATGAGCAGTTCTTC
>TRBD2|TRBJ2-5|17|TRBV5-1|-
CASSYTTGLAVGETQYF
TGCGCCAGCAGCTATACAACCGGACTAGCGGTGGGCGAGACCCAGTACTTC
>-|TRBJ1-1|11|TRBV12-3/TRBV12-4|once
CASSRYTEAFF
TGTGCCAGCAGCAGATACACTGAAGCTTTCTTT
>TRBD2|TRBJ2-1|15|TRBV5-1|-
CASVPLAGGVDEQFF
TGCGCCAGCGTCCCCCTAGCGGGGGGGGTCGATGAGCAGTTCTTC
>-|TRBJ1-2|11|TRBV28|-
CASSHTYGYTF
TGTGCCAGCAGTCACACCTATGGCTACACCTTC
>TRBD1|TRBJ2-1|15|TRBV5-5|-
CASSFGTGGYNEQFF
TGTGCCAGCAGCTTTGGGACAGGGGGTTACAATGAGCAGTTCTTC
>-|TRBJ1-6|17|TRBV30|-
CAWSVDRTSSYNSPLHF
TGTGCCTGGAGTGTAGACAGGACCAGCTCCTATAATTCACCCCTCCACTTT
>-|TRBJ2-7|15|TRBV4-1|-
CASSQARLGSYEQYF
TGCGCCAGCAGCCAAGCCCGGCTAGGCTCCTACGAGCAGTACTTC
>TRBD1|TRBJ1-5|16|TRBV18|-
CASSPLSWTGDQPQHF
TGTGCCAGCTCACCACTCTCCTGGACAGGGGACCAGCCCCAGCATTTT
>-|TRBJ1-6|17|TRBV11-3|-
CASSLAQGPYYNSPLHF
TGTGCCAGCAGCTTAGCTCAGGGGCCTTACTATAATTCACCCCTCCACTTT
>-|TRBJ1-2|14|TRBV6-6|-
CASSTRISNYGYTF
TGTGCCAGCAGTACCAGAATTTCTAACTATGGCTACACCTTC
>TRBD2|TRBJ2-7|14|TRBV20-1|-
CSASREALPYEQYF
TGCAGTGCTAGTCGGGAGGCCCTTCCCTACGAGCAGTACTTC
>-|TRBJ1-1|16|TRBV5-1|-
CASSLVSTAQHTEAFF
TGCGCCAGCAGCTTGGTGTCGACAGCCCAACACACTGAAGCTTTCTTT
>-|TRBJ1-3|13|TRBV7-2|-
CASTLSSGNTIYF
TGTGCCAGCACCCTCAGCTCTGGAAACACCATATATTTT
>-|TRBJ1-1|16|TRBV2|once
CASSPLGAILNTEAFF
TGTGCCAGCAGTCCCCTGGGGGCGATCCTAAACACTGAAGCTTTCTTT
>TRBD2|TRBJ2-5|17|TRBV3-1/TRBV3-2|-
CASSQDQGLAAQETQYF
TGTGCCAGCAGCCAAGATCAGGGACTAGCGGCACAAGAGACCCAGTACTTC
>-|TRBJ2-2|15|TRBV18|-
CASSEPGVKSGELFF
TGTGCCAGCTCAGAGCCGGGAGTTAAGTCCGGGGAGCTGTTTTTT
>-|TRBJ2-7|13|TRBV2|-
CASSAESGYEQYF
TGTGCCAGCAGTGCAGAAAGCGGCTACGAGCAGTACTTC
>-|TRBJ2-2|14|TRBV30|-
CAWRDSPNTGELFF
TGTGCCTGGAGGGACAGCCCGAACACCGGGGAGCTGTTTTTT
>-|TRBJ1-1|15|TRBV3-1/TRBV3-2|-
CASSQEKFGPDEAFF
TGTGCCAGCAGCCAAGAAAAGTTTGGGCCAGACGAAGCTTTCTTT
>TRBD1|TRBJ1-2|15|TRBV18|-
CASSPGTGGADGYTF
TGTGCCAGCTCACCCGGGACAGGGGGCGCGGATGGCTACACCTTC
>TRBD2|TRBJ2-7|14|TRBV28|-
CASRGRGGPYEQYF
TGTGCCAGCCGCGGGAGAGGAGGCCCCTACGAGCAGTACTTC
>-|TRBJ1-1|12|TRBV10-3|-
CAINKGDTEAFF
TGTGCCATCAATAAGGGAGACACTGAAGCTTTCTTT
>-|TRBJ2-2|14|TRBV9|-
CASRDGQSTGELFF
TGTGCCAGCAGGGACGGACAATCAACCGGGGAGCTGTTTTTT
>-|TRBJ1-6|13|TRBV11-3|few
CASSLGGLSPLHF
TGTGCCAGCAGCTTGGGGGGGCTTTCACCCCTCCACTTT
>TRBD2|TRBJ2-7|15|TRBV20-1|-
CSASTPLGGSHEQYF
TGCAGTGCTAGTACACCGCTGGGGGGGTCCCACGAGCAGTACTTC
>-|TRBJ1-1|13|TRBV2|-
CASSRGGNTEAFF
TGTGCCAGCAGTCGGGGGGGGAACACTGAAGCTTTCTTT
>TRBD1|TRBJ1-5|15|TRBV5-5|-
CASSLRDRAGQPQHF
TGTGCCAGCAGCTTGAGGGACAGAGCAGGGCAGCCCCAGCATTTT
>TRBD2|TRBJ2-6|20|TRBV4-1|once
CASSRRAPGLPTSGANVLTF
TGCGCCAGCAGCCGACGCGCCCCGGGACTACCCACCTCCGGGGCCAACGTCCTGACTTTC